The 11 T cell receptor beta chains listed next were all sequenced from one sample in a study of blood T cells in healthy people across ages. With a J-beta primer mix and a sample-barcoded 5' primer, a second PCR ran about 7 to 11 cycles. One entry per CDR3 protein, called by TCRdb with MiXCR from the 5' RACE reads. The table lists roughly 800,000 distinct CDR3 sequences, roughly 25% of them singletons, with more than 8% in the top ten. These data also featured in a second study, about T cells of mothers and their children.

Source material: blood. These receptors all come from a boy aged 5-17 years in good health.

The V gene is TRBV7-2, the J gene TRBJ2-5; D not certain. Trimming cost V 5 bases and J 5 bases, with 9 bases left between them. CDR3 length equals 12 residues. Per germline, CDR1 SGHTA and CDR2 FQGNSA. The CDR3 nucleotides read TGTGCCAGCAGCGCCGAAAGCGAGACCCAGTACTTC. The encoded protein is CASSAESETQYF. Full variable domain (missing parts from reference TRBV7-2 and TRBJ2-5): GAGVSQSPSNKVTEKGKDVELRCDPISGHTALYWYRQSLGQGLEFLIYFQGNSAPDKSGLPSDRFSAERTGGSVSTLTIQRTQQEDSAVYLCASSAESETQYFGPGTRLLVL.

The table lists this clonotype with a few counts. The CDR3 loop is CRGGGALYSNQPQHF. The CDR3 DNA reads TGCAGAGGGGGGGGAGCTCTTTATAGCAATCAGCCCCAGCATTTT. The chain carries TRBV10-1 and TRBJ1-5; tentatively, D is TRBD1 (6 bases). Germline lookup yields CDR1 WNHNN and CDR2 SYGVQD (reference sequence). The CDR3 loop spans 15 amino acids.

This clonotype was observed a few times. The genes are TRBV7-9 and TRBJ2-3; TRBD2 aligns across 11 bases. The J segment lost 5 bases and the V segment lost 5 bases, leaving 9 bases of the junction unmatched. The CDR3 is 16 amino acids. Per the germline V gene, CDR1 is SEHNR and CDR2 is FQNEAQ (reference sequence). The CDR3 DNA reads TGTGCCAGCAGCCAATTAGCGGGGGGGCTGAAAGATACGCAGTATTTT. Its protein product is CASSQLAGGLKDTQYF.

J is TRBJ1-1 and V is TRBV10-3; D ambiguous. Looked up from germline, CDR1 is ENHRY and CDR2 is SYGVKD. The CDR3 is made up of 13 amino acids. Trimming took off 0 bases at V and 11 bases at J, with 13 bases between the two ends. The CDR3 coding sequence is TGTGCCATCAGTGAGTCAGAGGGAGCTCTGGCTTTCTTT. This gives the protein CAISESEGALAFF.

This clonotype showed up just a few times. The rearrangement links TRBV29-1 to TRBJ2-7; D may correspond to TRBD1 or TRBD2 (6 bases each). CDR3 length: 13 amino acids. Germline lookup yields CDR1 SQVTM and CDR2 ANQGSEA. With 7 bases removed from V and 2 bases from J, the gap between germline ends came to 15 bases. DNA for the CDR3: TGCAGCGCCCTGCTGGGGGGCGCCTACGAGCAGTACTTC. Its translation is CSALLGGAYEQYF.

This clonotype was seen a few times. The genes are TRBV29-1 and TRBJ2-1; D ambiguous. CDR1 is SQVTM and CDR2 is ANQGSEA in the germline V gene. CDR3 size: 11 residues. Trimming pared 4 bases from V and 7 bases from J, leaving 8 bases between. The CDR3 nucleotides are TGCAGCGTTGTAGGAGTAAATGAGCAGTTCTTC. Protein: CSVVGVNEQFF.

A few counts support this clonotype. This chain links TRBV7-2 with TRBJ1-2; D is ambiguous. V lost 4 bases and J 7 bases, leaving 19 bases between the germline ends. The CDR3 covers 15 residues. From germline, CDR1 is SGHTA and CDR2 FQGNSA. CDR3 in amino acids: CASSSGSVGLIGYTF. CDR3 nucleotides: TGTGCCAGCAGCTCCGGGTCGGTAGGACTCATTGGCTACACCTTC.

This clonotype was counted only a few times. The V and J genes are TRBV10-3 and TRBJ1-2; 7 bases are shared with TRBD1. In germline, CDR1 is ENHRY, CDR2 SYGVKD. J gave up 4 bases and V 4 bases, and 3 bases lay outside the gene matches. This CDR3 is built from 13 residues. The chain's CDR3 is CAISVGTAYGYTF. The CDR3, as DNA: TGTGCCATCAGTGTGGGGACAGCCTATGGCTACACCTTC.

The chain couples TRBV4-3 to TRBJ2-7; 8 nucleotides line up with TRBD2. Per germline, CDR1 LGHNA and CDR2 YSLEER. This CDR3 contains 18 residues. V shed 0 bases and J 2 bases; nucleotides not matched to a gene: 12. CDR3: CASSQDLFPTSGPYEQYF. Here the CDR3 DNA reads TGCGCCAGCAGCCAAGATTTATTCCCAACTAGCGGTCCCTACGAGCAGTACTTC.

This chain joins TRBV6-2 or TRBV6-3 and TRBJ2-5, with D perhaps matching TRBD1 (6 bases). The CDR3 is 12 amino acids. Trimming removed 10 bases from V and 5 bases from J, with 14 bases in between. Germline V gene sequence: CDR1 MNHEY, CDR2 SVGEGT. The CDR3 loop reads CAIAQGVETQYF. The DNA of the CDR3 is TGTGCCATTGCACAGGGCGTGGAGACCCAGTACTTC.

The chain is built from TRBV2 and TRBJ1-1, with a weak D call TRBD1 (5 bases). V gave up 6 bases and J gave up 7 bases, with 15 bases separating them. This CDR3 spans 13 amino acids. Per germline, CDR1 SNHLY and CDR2 FYNNEI. In DNA form, the CDR3 reads TGTGCCAGCAGAAAGGGGACTGCTCTTGAAGCTTTCTTT. Its protein product is CASRKGTALEAFF.